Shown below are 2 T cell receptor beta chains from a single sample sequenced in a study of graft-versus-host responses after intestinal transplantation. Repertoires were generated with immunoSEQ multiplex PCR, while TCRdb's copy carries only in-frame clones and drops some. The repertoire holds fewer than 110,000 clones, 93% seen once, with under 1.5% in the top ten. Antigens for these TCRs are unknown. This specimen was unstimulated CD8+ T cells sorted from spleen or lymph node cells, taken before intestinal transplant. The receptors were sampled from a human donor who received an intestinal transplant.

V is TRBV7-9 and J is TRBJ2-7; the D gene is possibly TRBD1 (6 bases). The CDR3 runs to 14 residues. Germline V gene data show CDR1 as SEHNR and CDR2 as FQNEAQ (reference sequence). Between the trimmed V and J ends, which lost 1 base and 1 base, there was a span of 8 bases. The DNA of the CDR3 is TGTGCCAGCAGCTTAGGGACAGAGTCCTACGAGCAGTACTTC. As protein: CASSLGTESYEQYF.

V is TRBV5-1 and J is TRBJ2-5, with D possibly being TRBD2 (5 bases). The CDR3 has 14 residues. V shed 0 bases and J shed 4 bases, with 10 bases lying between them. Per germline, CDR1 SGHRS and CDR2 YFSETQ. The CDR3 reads CASSLGGIRETQYF. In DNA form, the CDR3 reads TGCGCCAGCAGCTTGGGAGGGATAAGAGAGACCCAGTACTTC.